Following are 26 T cell receptor beta chains from one sample sequenced in a study of T-cell reconstitution after alpha-beta-depleted transplantation in children. Preparation of the TCRbeta library used unique molecular identifiers. TCRdb called the PCR reads again in MiXCR, with one record for every CDR3 protein. This sample has a few hundred thousand distinct CDR3 sequences, with 9.9% found just once. The material was PBMCs from the stem cell graft donor, obtained from the stem cell graft. These TCRs come from a human donor who donated a stem cell graft to a child with SCID.

The chain is built from TRBV5-1 and TRBJ2-7, with D perhaps TRBD2 (7 bases). The V gene's germline CDR1 is SGHRS and CDR2 YFSETQ. The V end lost 3 bases, the J end lost 1 base, and 14 bases lay between the germline ends. This CDR3 has 15 amino acids. Here the CDR3 reads CASSSRGGGSYEQYF. In nucleotides, the CDR3 is TGCGCCAGCAGCTCCCGAGGGGGGGGTTCCTACGAGCAGTACTTC.

This clonotype was seen ten or more times. The chain combines TRBV3-1 with TRBJ2-2; D may be TRBD2 (5 bases). Trimming stripped 4 bases from V and 4 bases from J, with 10 bases between. The CDR3 runs to 14 residues. The germline gives CDR1 LGHDT, CDR2 YNNKEL (reference sequence). This CDR3 is CASSPAATTGELFF. In DNA, the CDR3 is TGTGCCAGCAGCCCAGCGGCGACCACCGGGGAGCTGTTTTTT.

Many counts were recorded for this clonotype. The V call is TRBV3-1, the J call TRBJ2-1; D remains unclear. This CDR3 is 11 amino acids long. The germline V gene has CDR1 LGHDT and CDR2 YNNKEL (reference sequence). With 6 bases removed from V and 15 bases from J, the gap between germline ends came to 15 bases. The CDR3, as DNA: TGTGCCAGCAGTTGGGATCGATCGTGGTTCTTC. Translated, it gives CASSWDRSWFF.

This clonotype has more than one count but fewer than ten. The chain links TRBV7-9 to TRBJ1-2; a possible D gene is TRBD1 (6 bases). Germline-derived CDR1 and CDR2 are SEHNR and FQNEAQ (reference sequence). The CDR3 has 13 amino acids. V lost 2 bases, J lost 10 bases, and 14 bases lay in between. CDR3 protein: CASSLQGTVDYTF. The CDR3 region has the DNA TGTGCCAGCAGCTTACAGGGGACGGTGGACTACACCTTC.

This clonotype was recorded at least ten times. V and J are TRBV12-3 or TRBV12-4 and TRBJ2-1; D gene unclear. V dropped 3 bases and J dropped 7 bases, with 10 bases sitting between them. This CDR3 has 13 residues. DNA for the CDR3: TGTGCCAGCAGTTTTAGGCCTACAAATGAGCAGTTCTTC. Translated, it gives CASSFRPTNEQFF.

Only a few counts were recorded for this clonotype. V and J are TRBV9 and TRBJ2-1; TRBD2 agrees at 8 bases. The V and J ends lost 0 bases and 0 bases, in that order; junction bases with no gene match: 8. The CDR3 contains 18 residues. CDR1 and CDR2 from the germline V gene are SGDLS and YYNGEE. As DNA, the CDR3 is TGTGCCAGCAGCGTAGGCCCTTGGCGGGGGGACTCCTACAATGAGCAGTTCTTC. Amino acid sequence: CASSVGPWRGDSYNEQFF.

The CDR3 protein is CASSDRVEQYF. In nucleotides, the CDR3 is TGTGCCAGCAGCGACAGGGTCGAGCAGTACTTC. The chain employs TRBV6-6 and TRBJ2-7; 7 bases are shared with TRBD1. The germline V gene encodes CDR1 MNHNY and CDR2 SVGAGI (reference sequence). J was trimmed by 6 bases and V by 6 bases; bases with no gene match: 2. There are 11 residues in the CDR3.

The V and J genes are TRBV18 and TRBJ2-1; 10 bases line up with TRBD1. With 6 bases clipped from V and 12 bases from J, the junction kept 8 bases outside the gene matches. Germline values: CDR1 KGHSH, CDR2 LQKENI. This CDR3 comprises 13 residues. The CDR3 sequence is CASSVKTGGLQFF. CDR3 in DNA: TGTGCCAGCTCCGTAAAGACAGGGGGCTTGCAGTTCTTC.

This clonotype occurred a few times. The chain uses TRBV6-4 and TRBJ2-7; D is possibly TRBD2 (7 bases). Germline-derived CDR1 and CDR2 are MRHNA and SNTAGT. The CDR3 totals 13 residues. V was cut by 3 bases and J by 6 bases, with 12 bases left in between. CDR3 protein: CASSDLAGAEQYF. CDR3 bases: TGTGCCAGCAGTGATTTGGCGGGGGCCGAGCAGTACTTC.

The CDR3 DNA sequence: TGTGCCAGCAGTCCAGGGACAGGGGGTAACACTGAAGCTTTCTTT. Translated: CASSPGTGGNTEAFF. This chain connects TRBV12-3 or TRBV12-4 to TRBJ1-1; 11 bases match TRBD1. The CDR3 runs 15 residues. V lost 5 bases, J lost 2 bases, and 4 bases stayed unmatched.

The V and J genes are TRBV20-1 and TRBJ2-2; D is undetermined. In germline, CDR1 is DFQATT, CDR2 SNEGSKA (reference sequence). This CDR3 comprises 13 residues. V shed 2 bases and J shed 6 bases, with 10 bases lying between them. This chain's CDR3 is CSARRDGAGELFF. The CDR3 DNA follows: TGCAGTGCTAGAAGGGATGGGGCCGGGGAGCTGTTTTTT.

The sample holds a few counts of this clonotype. CDR3 residues: CASSTSTGEETQYF. As DNA, the CDR3 is TGTGCCAGCAGCACGTCGACAGGGGAAGAGACCCAGTACTTC. The rearrangement uses TRBV7-2 and TRBJ2-5; 8 bases align to TRBD1. Germline-derived CDR1 and CDR2 are SGHTA and FQGNSA. Germline trimming cut 5 bases from V and 3 bases from J; bases unmatched to any gene: 5. This CDR3 region has 14 residues.

This clonotype has a handful of counts. The J gene is TRBJ2-3, the V gene TRBV7-9, with D perhaps TRBD1 (5 bases). This CDR3 contains 13 residues. Germline V gene sequence: CDR1 SEHNR, CDR2 FQNEAQ (reference sequence). Trimming removed 3 bases at V and 5 bases at J, with 9 bases between. This CDR3 reads CASSFQGKDTQYF. The DNA of the CDR3 is TGTGCCAGCAGCTTTCAGGGTAAAGATACGCAGTATTTT.

This clonotype was counted only a few times. The chain has TRBV7-9 and TRBJ1-4; D unclear. Germline CDR1 reads SEHNR; CDR2 reads FQNEAQ (reference sequence). Trimming took off 11 bases at V and 6 bases at J, with 19 bases between the two ends. This CDR3 is 14 amino acids long. The CDR3 is CAAAYGGRDEKLFF. As DNA, the CDR3 is TGTGCCGCTGCGTACGGCGGCCGCGATGAAAAACTGTTTTTT. The full variable domain, with the rest looked up from reference TRBV7-9 and TRBJ1-4, is DTGVSQNPRHKITKRGQNVTFRCDPISEHNRLYWYRQTLGQGPEFLTYFQNEAQLEKSRLLSDRFSAERPKGSFSTLEIQRTEQGDSAMYLCAAAYGGRDEKLFFGSGTQLSVL.

The J gene is TRBJ2-3, the V gene TRBV6-2 or TRBV6-3; no definite D call. Germline CDR1 reads MNHEY; CDR2 reads SVGEGT. The germline V and J ends were trimmed by 5 bases and 8 bases, with 8 bases remaining between them. The CDR3 runs 11 residues. The chain's CDR3 is CASSQGSTQYF. The CDR3 region has the DNA TGTGCCAGCAGTCAAGGTAGTACGCAGTATTTT.

This clonotype appeared a few times. The chain recombines TRBV27 with TRBJ2-7; D perhaps matches TRBD2 (6 bases). V gave up 4 bases and J gave up 7 bases, with 11 bases separating them. The CDR3 is 12 residues long. The germline V gene encodes CDR1 MNHEY and CDR2 SMNVEV (reference sequence). The chain's CDR3 is CASSSSGREQYF. Here the CDR3 DNA reads TGTGCCAGCAGTTCATCTGGGAGGGAGCAGTACTTC.

In this sample, this clonotype turned up a few times. V and J are TRBV5-4 and TRBJ1-1, with a possible D match to TRBD1 (5 bases). V lost 4 bases and J 5 bases, leaving 15 bases between the germline ends. This CDR3 comprises 14 residues. CDR1 is SGHNT, CDR2 YYREEE, per germline (reference sequence). CDR3 nucleotide sequence: TGTGCCAGCAGCGGTGGCGGGGGTCGGACTGAAGCTTTCTTT. It specifies CASSGGGGRTEAFF.

This clonotype was counted between two and nine times. The chain has TRBV9 and TRBJ1-1, with D hard to call. CDR1 is SGDLS, CDR2 YYNGEE, per germline. This CDR3 has 13 residues. V gave up 1 base and J gave up 7 bases, with 11 bases separating them. CDR3 nucleotides: TGTGCCAGCAGCGTACACCTTGCCGGTGAAGCTTTCTTT. Residues: CASSVHLAGEAFF.

This chain uses TRBV3-1 with TRBJ1-6; D is ambiguous. From germline, CDR1 is LGHDT and CDR2 YNNKEL (reference sequence). The ends were cut back, 1 base at V and 11 bases at J, with 6 bases in the middle. This CDR3 is 12 amino acids long. The CDR3 region has the DNA TGTGCCAGCAGCCAAGGCACTCCACCCCTCCACTTT. The encoded protein is CASSQGTPPLHF.

This chain connects TRBV29-1 to TRBJ2-3, with D possibly matching TRBD1 (5 bases). The length of the CDR3 is 12 residues. Trimming stripped 7 bases from V and 3 bases from J, with 11 bases between. From germline, CDR1 is SQVTM and CDR2 ANQGSEA. CDR3 sequence: CSGPQGTDTQYF. For the CDR3, the DNA is TGCAGCGGTCCGCAGGGTACAGATACGCAGTATTTT.

The chain combines TRBV5-6 with TRBJ1-1; D is ambiguous. Germline CDR1 and CDR2: SGHDT and YYEEEE. The V end lost 1 base, the J end lost 0 bases, and 7 bases lay between the germline ends. CDR3 length: 14 amino acids. The CDR3 sequence is CASSLLRVNTEAFF. The CDR3 DNA sequence: TGTGCCAGCAGCTTGTTGAGGGTGAACACTGAAGCTTTCTTT.

The chain carries TRBV20-1 and TRBJ2-1, with D possibly being TRBD1 (5 bases). The CDR3 runs 14 residues. V gave up 5 bases and J gave up 1 base, with 12 bases separating them. CDR1 and CDR2 from the germline V gene are DFQATT and SNEGSKA (reference sequence). The CDR3 DNA reads TGCAGTGCTCCCCACAGGCTTTCCTACAATGAGCAGTTCTTC. Protein sequence: CSAPHRLSYNEQFF.

In this sample, this clonotype turned up many times. The chain uses TRBV7-6 and TRBJ2-3; 7 bases fit TRBD1. The CDR3 is 14 amino acids. CDR1 and CDR2 (germline): SGHVS, FNYEAQ. The V gene end was trimmed by 9 bases and the J gene end by 2 bases; junction bases not matched to a gene: 8. The CDR3 nucleotides are TGTGCCAGTAGAATCGGGACAGACACAGATACGCAGTATTTT. It encodes CASRIGTDTDTQYF.

This clonotype was seen ten or more times. The chain joins TRBV10-3 to TRBJ2-1; 8 bases are shared with TRBD2. Germline V gives CDR1 ENHRY, CDR2 SYGVKD. The CDR3 sequence is 16 residues long. V lost 0 bases and J lost 7; bases outside the gene matches: 8. The CDR3: CAISESRTSSANEQFF. DNA of the CDR3: TGTGCCATCAGTGAGTCCAGGACTAGCAGTGCAAATGAGCAGTTCTTC.

The chain has TRBV28 and TRBJ2-4; a possible D gene is TRBD1 (5 bases). Deletions cut 10 bases from V and 3 bases from J, with 16 bases between. This CDR3 region has 14 residues. Germline assignment: CDR1 MDHEN and CDR2 SYDVKM. CDR3 nucleotide sequence: TGTGCCACCAACGGTGGGGCGGACAAAAACATTCAGTACTTC. It yields the protein CATNGGADKNIQYF.

This clonotype appeared a few times. V and J are TRBV11-2 and TRBJ2-7, with 12 bases lining up with TRBD2. CDR3 length: 16 amino acids. The germline V gene has CDR1 SGHAT and CDR2 FQNNGV. With 0 bases clipped from V and 3 bases from J, the junction kept 3 bases outside the gene matches. The CDR3 DNA sequence: TGTGCCAGCAGCTTAGAACTAGCGGGGGGCAACTACGAGCAGTACTTC. Residues: CASSLELAGGNYEQYF. Filled out from reference TRBV11-2 and TRBJ2-7, the complete variable domain reads EAGVAQSPRYKIIEKRQSVAFWCNPISGHATLYWYQQILGQGPKLLIQFQNNGVVDDSQLPKDRFSAERLKGVDSTLKIQPAKLEDSAVYLCASSLELAGGNYEQYFGPGTRLTVT.